The source of this T cell receptor (beta chain) is a study of blood T cell repertoires in COVID-19. Background on the study: COVID-19 samples collected from the United States, Italy and Spain covered acute and convalescent phases.

The method was immunoSEQ multiplex PCR; TCRdb's version includes in-frame clones alone and lacks a portion of them. Counted here are 250,000 to 350,000 clones, approximately 90% occurring once; the ten biggest clones make up 8.5% to 10%. Trimming left V 0 bases short and J 8 bases short, with 13 bases between. CDR1 is LGHNA, CDR2 YSLEER, per germline. This CDR3 has 15 amino acids. Donors in Cohort 3 who had recovered were those with two negative PCRs, healthcare professional clearance, or resolution of their symptoms. The chain uses TRBV4-3 and TRBJ1-4; tentatively, D is TRBD1 (5 bases). The source material was PBMCs or T cells enriched from blood (not recorded which). This clonotype originated in a woman under 30 who had recovered from COVID-19. The DNA for the CDR3 is TGCGCCAGCAGCCAAGACTCAGGGATGAACGAAAAACTGTTTTTT. It specifies CASSQDSGMNEKLFF.